What follows are 18 T cell receptor beta chains derived from one specimen sequenced in a study of CD8 T cells in ankylosing spondylitis. Each CDR3 protein gets one entry after TCRdb re-called the 5' RACE reads with MiXCR. The sample has 35,000 or so distinct CDR3 sequences; approximately 16% are singletons. The sequenced sample was blood. The receptors stem from a male donor with ankylosing spondylitis or in good health (not recorded which).

This clonotype has a handful of counts. The CDR3 DNA reads TGTGCCAGCAGTTATCAGAGGGGGAACACTGAAGCTTTCTTT. Protein: CASSYQRGNTEAFF. V and J are TRBV28 and TRBJ1-1; the D gene is possibly TRBD1 (5 bases). The ends were cut back, 4 bases at V and 1 base at J, with 10 bases in the middle. Per germline, CDR1 MDHEN and CDR2 SYDVKM. This CDR3 is built from 14 residues.

V and J are TRBV30 and TRBJ2-1; no firm D call. Trimming removed 3 bases from V and 6 bases from J, with 18 bases in between. This CDR3 region has 15 residues. Germline loops: CDR1 GTSNPN, CDR2 SVGIG (reference sequence). CDR3 in amino acids: CAWRISFTSVNEQFF. The DNA of the CDR3 is TGTGCCTGGAGGATCTCGTTCACGAGCGTCAATGAGCAGTTCTTC.

The chain recombines TRBV29-1 with TRBJ2-7; D is undetermined. V lost 7 bases and J lost 5, with 15 bases in between. Germline CDR1 SQVTM, CDR2 ANQGSEA. This CDR3 comprises 12 residues. The CDR3 reads CSAKPGGNEQYF. CDR3 bases: TGCAGCGCGAAGCCAGGCGGCAACGAGCAGTACTTC.

There are a few counts of this clonotype. The rearrangement joins TRBV5-1 to TRBJ2-1; tentatively, D is TRBD1 (7 bases). Trimming removed 6 bases from V and 9 bases from J, with 10 bases in between. The CDR3 is 11 amino acids. From germline, CDR1 is SGHRS and CDR2 YFSETQ. The CDR3 here is CASTQGGEQFF. The CDR3, as DNA: TGCGCCAGCACCCAGGGGGGTGAGCAGTTCTTC. Combining the CDR3 with reference TRBV5-1 and TRBJ2-1 gives the whole variable domain KAGVTQTPRYLIKTRGQQVTLSCSPISGHRSVSWYQQTPGQGLQFLFEYFSETQRNKGNFPGRFSGRQFSNSRSEMNVSTLELGDSALYLCASTQGGEQFFGPGTRLTVL.

The chain recombines TRBV5-1 with TRBJ2-3, with D maybe TRBD2 (6 bases). The CDR3 is made up of 14 amino acids. CDR1 is SGHRS and CDR2 is YFSETQ in the germline V gene. V was pared by 7 bases and J by 2 bases, with 14 bases between. The chain's CDR3 is CASATAGTTDTQYF. In DNA form, the CDR3 reads TGCGCCAGCGCCACGGCGGGAACCACAGATACGCAGTATTTT.

V gene TRBV4-3 combines with J gene TRBJ2-1, with unresolved D. Trimming left V 2 bases short and J 15 bases short, with 14 bases between. Germline CDR1 reads LGHNA; CDR2 reads YSLEER. The CDR3 is 12 residues long. The CDR3 sequence: CASSQTGRDPFF. The CDR3 coding sequence is TGCGCCAGCAGCCAAACCGGACGTGATCCGTTCTTC.

There are a few counts of this clonotype. The chain employs TRBV5-5 and TRBJ1-1; 7 bases align to TRBD1. The CDR3 loop spans 14 amino acids. Germline V CDR1 and CDR2: SGHKS, YYEKEE (reference sequence). Trimming cost V 3 bases and J 3 bases; bases outside gene matches: 5. Written as DNA, the CDR3 is TGTGCCAGCAGCTCCCAGACAGGGTACACTGAAGCTTTCTTT. Protein sequence: CASSSQTGYTEAFF.

J is TRBJ2-1 and V is TRBV20-1; 10 positions match TRBD2. J was trimmed by 6 bases and V by 5 bases; bases with no gene match: 10. There are 15 residues in the CDR3. Germline V gives CDR1 DFQATT, CDR2 SNEGSKA (reference sequence). The chain's CDR3 is CSAGPSGRALNEQFF. CDR3 DNA: TGCAGTGCTGGCCCCAGCGGGAGGGCCCTCAATGAGCAGTTCTTC.

The gene calls are TRBV29-1 and TRBJ2-1, with 7 bases lining up with TRBD2. CDR1 is SQVTM, CDR2 ANQGSEA, per germline. The junction had 9 bases not matched to a gene; V was cut back by 7 bases and J by 6 bases. CDR3 length: 13 amino acids. The CDR3 region has the DNA TGCAGCGCGGGGGAGGGAGTGGTCAATGAGCAGTTCTTC. Amino acids: CSAGEGVVNEQFF.

The V and J genes are TRBV5-5 and TRBJ1-4; 9 bases are a match to TRBD1. The germline V gene encodes CDR1 SGHKS and CDR2 YYEKEE (reference sequence). V dropped 1 base and J dropped 7; count of bases not matched to a gene: 5. The CDR3 loop spans 15 amino acids. Written as DNA, the CDR3 is TGTGCCAGCAGCTTGTCTGGACAGGGGTTTGAAAAACTGTTTTTT. Its protein is CASSLSGQGFEKLFF.

This clonotype turned up a few times. This chain's CDR3 is CASSPRAQASYEQYF. The CDR3 coding sequence is TGTGCCAGCAGCCCGCGGGCGCAGGCCTCCTACGAGCAGTACTTC. This chain links TRBV12-3 or TRBV12-4 with TRBJ2-7; tentatively, D is TRBD2 (5 bases). The CDR3 contains 15 residues. V was trimmed by 6 bases and J by 0 bases, leaving 15 bases between them.

The V and J genes are TRBV12-3 or TRBV12-4 and TRBJ2-1; D remains unclear. The V end was cut by 2 bases, the J end by 9 bases, with 11 bases between. The CDR3 consists of 13 residues. The CDR3 DNA sequence: TGTGCCAGCAGTTTAACCTGGCTGGGTGAGCAGTTCTTC. Translated, it gives CASSLTWLGEQFF.

The chain combines TRBV12-3 or TRBV12-4 with TRBJ2-1; D might be TRBD2 (5 bases). There are 13 residues in the CDR3. The V end was cut by 4 bases, the J end by 10 bases, with 14 bases between. This chain's CDR3 is CASSYRADLEQFF. The DNA of the CDR3 is TGTGCCAGCAGTTACCGAGCGGACTTGGAGCAGTTCTTC.

The rearrangement links TRBV29-1 to TRBJ1-1, with D unresolved. V gave up 6 bases and J gave up 0 bases, with 11 bases separating them. Germline V lookup: CDR1 SQVTM, CDR2 ANQGSEA. This CDR3 is 13 amino acids long. The CDR3 sequence is CSVGNPVNTEAFF. The CDR3 DNA sequence: TGCAGCGTGGGAAACCCAGTGAACACTGAAGCTTTCTTT.

This clonotype was recorded a few times. The V call is TRBV29-1, the J call TRBJ2-3; D is unresolved. Germline V lookup: CDR1 SQVTM, CDR2 ANQGSEA. V was pared by 2 bases and J by 1 base, with 7 bases between. The CDR3 is 13 amino acids. The CDR3 is CSVERVGTDTQYF. The CDR3 coding sequence is TGCAGCGTTGAAAGGGTGGGCACAGATACGCAGTATTTT.

In its sample, this clonotype was seen a few times. This chain joins TRBV28 and TRBJ2-4; D perhaps matches TRBD1 (7 bases). Trimming cost V 3 bases and J 6 bases, with 12 bases left between them. CDR1 is MDHEN, CDR2 SYDVKM, per germline. The CDR3 runs to 14 residues. The CDR3 region has the DNA TGTGCCAGCAGTTTTGGAGGGGGCGGAAACATTCAGTACTTC. It encodes CASSFGGGGNIQYF.

There are many counts of this clonotype. The CDR3 region is CASSNGTGREKLFF. For the CDR3, the DNA is TGTGCCAGCAGCAATGGGACAGGGCGTGAAAAACTGTTTTTT. V and J are TRBV7-9 and TRBJ1-4; 9 bases fit TRBD1. The CDR3 runs to 14 residues. From germline, CDR1 is SEHNR and CDR2 FQNEAQ (reference sequence). V lost 5 bases to trimming and J lost 7 bases; unmatched junction nucleotides: 5.

This clonotype occurred a few times. This chain uses TRBV12-3 or TRBV12-4 with TRBJ1-4; D is perhaps TRBD1 (5 bases). The CDR3 has 14 amino acids. Trimming cost V 8 bases and J 5 bases, with 15 bases left between them. The CDR3 loop reads CASSRQPSNEKLFF. As DNA, the CDR3 is TGTGCCAGCTCGCGACAGCCCTCGAATGAAAAACTGTTTTTT.